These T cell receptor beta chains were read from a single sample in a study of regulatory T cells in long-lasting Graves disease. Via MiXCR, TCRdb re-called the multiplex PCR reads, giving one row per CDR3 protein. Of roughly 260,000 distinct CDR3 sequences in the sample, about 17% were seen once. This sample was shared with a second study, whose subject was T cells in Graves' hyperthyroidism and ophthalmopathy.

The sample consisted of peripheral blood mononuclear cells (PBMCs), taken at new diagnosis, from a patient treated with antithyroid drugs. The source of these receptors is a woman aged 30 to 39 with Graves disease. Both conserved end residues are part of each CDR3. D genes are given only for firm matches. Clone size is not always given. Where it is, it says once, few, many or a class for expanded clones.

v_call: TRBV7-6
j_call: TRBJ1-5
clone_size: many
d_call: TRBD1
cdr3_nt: TGTGCCAGCAGCCAACGACCAGGGGGCGCGGGTAGCAATCAGCCCCAGCATTTT
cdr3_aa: CASSQRPGGAGSNQPQHF

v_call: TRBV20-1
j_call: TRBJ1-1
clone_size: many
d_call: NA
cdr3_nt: TGCAGTGCTAGTCTATCTGACACTGAAGCTTTCTTT
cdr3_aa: CSASLSDTEAFF

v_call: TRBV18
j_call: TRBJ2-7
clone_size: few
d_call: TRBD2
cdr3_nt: TGTGCCAGCTCACCACTTGGACTAGCGGGGGGTGCTCGAACCGAGCAGTACTTC
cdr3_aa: CASSPLGLAGGARTEQYF

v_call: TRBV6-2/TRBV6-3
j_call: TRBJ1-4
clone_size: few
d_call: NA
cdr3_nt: TGTGCCAGCAGCTACAGGCGGGCTAATGAAAAACTGTTTTTT
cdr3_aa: CASSYRRANEKLFF

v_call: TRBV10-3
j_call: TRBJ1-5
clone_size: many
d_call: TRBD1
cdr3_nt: TGTGCCTCCGGACAGGACAATCAGCCCCAGCATTTT
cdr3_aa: CASGQDNQPQHF

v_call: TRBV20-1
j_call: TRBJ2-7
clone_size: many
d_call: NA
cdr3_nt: TGCAGTGCTAGAGGCGCGGGGAACTACGAGCAGTACTTC
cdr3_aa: CSARGAGNYEQYF

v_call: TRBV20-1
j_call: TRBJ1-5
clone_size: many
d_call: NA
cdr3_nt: TGCAGTGCTAGCGGGGGAACGGTAAGAGGCAATCAGCCCCAGCATTTT
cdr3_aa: CSASGGTVRGNQPQHF

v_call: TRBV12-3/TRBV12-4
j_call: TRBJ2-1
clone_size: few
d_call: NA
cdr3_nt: TGTGCCAGCAGTACGACTGATGAGCGGTTCTTC
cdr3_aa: CASSTTDERFF

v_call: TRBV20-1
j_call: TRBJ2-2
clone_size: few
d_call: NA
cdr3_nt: TGCAGTGCTAGAGGCGGATTAAACACCGGGGAGCTGTTTTTT
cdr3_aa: CSARGGLNTGELFF

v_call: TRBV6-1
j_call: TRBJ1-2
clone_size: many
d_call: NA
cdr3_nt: TGTGCCAGCGGGCCCTTAGGTGCTAACTATGGCTACACCTTC
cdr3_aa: CASGPLGANYGYTF

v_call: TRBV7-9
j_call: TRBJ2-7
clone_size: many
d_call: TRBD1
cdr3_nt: TGTGCCACGACAGGGGACGAGCAGTACTTC
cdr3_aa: CATTGDEQYF

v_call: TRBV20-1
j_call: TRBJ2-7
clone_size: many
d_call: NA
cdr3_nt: TGCAGTGCCTTGGTTACCTACGAGCAGTACTTC
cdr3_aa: CSALVTYEQYF

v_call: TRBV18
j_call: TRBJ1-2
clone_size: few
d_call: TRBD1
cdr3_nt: TGTGCCAGCTCACCACAGGACAGGGGCGACTATGGCTACACCTTC
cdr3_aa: CASSPQDRGDYGYTF

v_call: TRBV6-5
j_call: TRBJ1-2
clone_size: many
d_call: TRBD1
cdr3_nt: TGTGCCAGCAGTTACGTGAGCGGACAGGGTAAGGGAGGCTACACCTTC
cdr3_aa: CASSYVSGQGKGGYTF

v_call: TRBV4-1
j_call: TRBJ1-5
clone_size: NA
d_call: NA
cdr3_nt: TGCGCCAGCAGCCAAGGGGGTATATATAGCAATCAGCCCCAGCATTTT
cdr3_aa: CASSQGGIYSNQPQHF

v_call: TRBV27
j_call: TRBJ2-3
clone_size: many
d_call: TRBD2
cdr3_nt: TGTGCCAGCAGTCCCCACAGTAGCGGGGGACCAGATACGCAGTATTTT
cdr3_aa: CASSPHSSGGPDTQYF

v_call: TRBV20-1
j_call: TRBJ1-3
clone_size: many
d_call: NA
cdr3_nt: TGCAGTGCTAGAGACAGTCTCTCTGGAAACACCATATATTTT
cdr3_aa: CSARDSLSGNTIYF

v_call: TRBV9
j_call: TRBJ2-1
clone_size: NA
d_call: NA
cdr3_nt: TGTGCCAGCAGCCCCGTGGGGTCCAGCTCCTACAATGAGCAGTTCTTC
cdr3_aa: CASSPVGSSSYNEQFF

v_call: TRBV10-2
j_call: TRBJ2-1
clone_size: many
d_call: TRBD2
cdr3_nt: TGCGCCAGCAGTGAGGTTCCTAGCGGGGGGACAGAGCAGTTCTTC
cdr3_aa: CASSEVPSGGTEQFF

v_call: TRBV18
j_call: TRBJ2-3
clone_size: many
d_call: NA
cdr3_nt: TGTGCCAGCTCACCGCAGAGGGGCGACGGCACAGATACGCAGTATTTT
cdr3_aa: CASSPQRGDGTDTQYF

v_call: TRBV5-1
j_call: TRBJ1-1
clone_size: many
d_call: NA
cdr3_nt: TGCGCCAGCAGCCAAGTTCCATACTTGAACACTGAAGCTTTCTTT
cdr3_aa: CASSQVPYLNTEAFF

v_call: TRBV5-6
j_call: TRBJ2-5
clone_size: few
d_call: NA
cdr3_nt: TGTGCCAGCAGGCGGCTCCGGGACACCCAAGGAAAGACCCAGTACTTC
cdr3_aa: CASRRLRDTQGKTQYF

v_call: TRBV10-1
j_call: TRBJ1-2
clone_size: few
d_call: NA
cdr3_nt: TGCGCCAGCAGTGATCAGCTCAACTATGGCTACACCTTC
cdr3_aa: CASSDQLNYGYTF